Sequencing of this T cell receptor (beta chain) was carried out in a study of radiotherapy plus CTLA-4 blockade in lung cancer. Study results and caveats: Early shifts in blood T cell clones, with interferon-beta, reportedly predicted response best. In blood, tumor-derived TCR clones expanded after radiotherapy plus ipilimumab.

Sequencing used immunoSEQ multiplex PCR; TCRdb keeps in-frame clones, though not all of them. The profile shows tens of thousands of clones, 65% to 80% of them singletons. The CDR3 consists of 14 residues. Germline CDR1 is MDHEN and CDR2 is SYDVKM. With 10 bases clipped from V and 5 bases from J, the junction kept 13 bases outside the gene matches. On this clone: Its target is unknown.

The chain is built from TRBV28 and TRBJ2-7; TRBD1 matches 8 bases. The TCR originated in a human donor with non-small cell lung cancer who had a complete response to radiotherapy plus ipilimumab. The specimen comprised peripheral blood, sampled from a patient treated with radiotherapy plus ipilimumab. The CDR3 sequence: CATEPPGQVHEQYF. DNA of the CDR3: TGTGCCACCGAACCTCCGGGACAGGTCCACGAGCAGTACTTC.